This T cell receptor beta chain was sequenced in a study of PD-1 blockade in mismatch repair-deficient tumors. As for the study in general: All were previously treated, progressing patients with 11 to 13 mismatch repair-deficient cancer types. Findings of the study overall: Tumor-resident clones, often undetectable pretreatment in blood, expanded then contracted after pembrolizumab.

As to this clone: Its specificity is not known.

The table came from immunoSEQ multiplex PCR; TCRdb's copy has only in-frame clones and leaves some out. The profile shows 120,000 or so clones, about nine tenths of them singletons. This CDR3 is built from 15 residues. PCR or immunohistochemistry showed mismatch repair deficiency in every enrolled patient. The specimen was peripheral blood, collected almost 74 weeks after starting pembrolizumab. The chain carries TRBV12-2 and TRBJ2-1; TRBD2, the D gene given by the table, was not confirmed from the DNA. TRBV12-2 is marked as a pseudogene. This TCR came from an adult with mismatch repair-deficient cancer. The CDR3 nucleotides read TGTGCAAGTCGCCGTAGCGGGAGGGGATACAATGAGCAGTTCTTC. It encodes CASRRSGRGYNEQFF.